This T cell receptor beta chain comes out of a study of monozygotic twins with inflammatory bowel disease. Study-level findings and limits: Ultimately, a single strong signal or clonotype associated with IBD was not supported. Immunosuppressive treatments were not uniform, and this may have added variability to patient repertoires. Distinction of different T cell subtypes was not possible.

TCR libraries were prepared from roughly 3,700 ng total RNA each. TCRdb reworked the 5' RACE reads into one entry per CDR3 protein, no DNA. This specimen shows about 330,000 distinct CDR3 sequences; the ten leading clones hold 2% to 2.5%. Points on this clonotype: Its target is not known.

This CDR3 has 13 amino acids. Germline V gene sequence: CDR1 LNHDA, CDR2 SQIVND (reference sequence). The chain joins TRBV19 to TRBJ2-7; TCRdb's D call of TRBD2 is untestable without DNA. The source material was blood. This receptor was taken from a human donor with ulcerative colitis or Crohn's disease, or a healthy co-twin of an affected twin (not recorded which). Here the CDR3 reads CASSHSGSYEQYF.